This TCR beta chain comes out of a study of T cells in Graves' hyperthyroidism and ophthalmopathy. Study-wide results and caveats: Among thyroid clonotypes expanded above 0.001, most also appeared in blood.

Stable hyperthyroidism: no ophthalmopathy progression over 18 months of follow-up. PBMCs came from 10 ml fresh peripheral blood. This clonotype was counted only a few times. Its target is unknown. V lost 5 bases to trimming and J lost 6 bases, with 13 bases between them. The CDR3 consists of 13 residues. Germline CDR1 reads MDHEN; CDR2 reads SYDVKM. Template material for amplifying TCR beta CDR3 regions consisted of RNA transcripts. With the HTBI primer set, the TCR CDR3 went through a first round of RT-PCR. Each CDR3 protein gets one entry after TCRdb re-called the multiplex PCR reads with MiXCR. This table holds nearly 750,000 distinct CDR3 sequences, around a third found once.

This rearrangement joins TRBV28 to TRBJ1-2; D perhaps matches TRBD1 (6 bases). The sample consisted of blood. The sequence was collected from a woman in her thirties or forties with Graves' hyperthyroidism. CDR3 residues: CASSRTDFHGYTF. CDR3 DNA sequence: TGTGCCAGCAGTAGGACAGATTTCCATGGCTACACCTTC.